This TCR beta chain is from a study of T cell responses to AZD1222 COVID-19 vaccine. Details on this clone: Its antigen is unknown.

Some clones are missing from TCRdb's copy, which holds only in-frame ones; the method was immunoSEQ multiplex PCR. The data show roughly 180,000 clones, roughly nine tenths seen once. Points from the study as a whole: Nearly half of the spike-specific TCRs reportedly recognize variant regions that carry no mutations. Spike-specific TCR breadth and depth rose after two AZD1222 doses. It was only a handful of AZD1222 recipients who were seropositive at baseline. Clonal diversity may have been underestimated, and the donors were mostly white British, with more females than males.

The germline CDR1 and CDR2 sequences are KGHSH and LQKENI. The CDR3 is 13 amino acids. V gave up 3 bases and J gave up 0 bases, with 6 bases separating them. The starting material was peripheral blood, obtained 28 days after the second AZD1222 dose. The clonotype comes from an adult who received the AZD1222 COVID-19 vaccine. The rearrangement uses TRBV18 and TRBJ2-7; the D is unclear. CDR3 nucleotides: TGTGCCAGCTCACCTGGGGACTCCTACGAGCAGTACTTC. Amino acid sequence: CASSPGDSYEQYF.